This T cell receptor (beta chain) was identified during a study of Graves' ophthalmopathy and Graves' hyperthyroidism listed by TCRdb under 2018. Looking at the study overall: Peripheral blood was collected before any treatment was given, at the time of initial diagnosis. A discovery set of 95 to 100 patients (roughly 41 ophthalmopathy, 55 to 60 stable hyperthyroidism) was enrolled to explore V-J signatures distinguishing ophthalmopathy from hyperthyroidism. The 95 to 100 discovery patients were randomly split 7:3 into training and test sets. In roughly six hyperthyroidism patients, the T-cell repertoires found in thyroid tissue were compared with those found in blood. Following sample collection, hyperthyroidism patients were given methimazole at a starting dose of 30 mg daily, and ophthalmopathy patients were given high-dose intravenous methylprednisolone. In total, around 140 blood samples were TCR-sequenced: 43 ophthalmopathy, approximately 80 hyperthyroidism and 17 hyperthyroidism-to-ophthalmopathy patients. The independent validation cohort included under 20 hyperthyroidism patients plus 17 patients who later progressed from hyperthyroidism to ophthalmopathy. TCR beta repertoire signatures were used to distinguish Graves' ophthalmopathy from Graves' hyperthyroidism and to predict progression to ophthalmopathy. What the authors observed across the whole study: Sample size was not predetermined statistically, and investigators were not blinded to group allocation. In validation, the model predicted ophthalmopathy progression with 55% to 71% sensitivity and about 73% specificity; some 13 predicted patients were CT-confirmed with GO in a median of roughly 6.8 months. Most expanded thyroid clonotypes with a frequency above 0.001 also appeared in blood, which suggests that blood repertoires may reflect the immune response in the thyroid. In cross-validation, the 13-signature model distinguished ophthalmopathy from stable hyperthyroidism with nearly 90% sensitivity and almost 83% specificity, and in the test set the corresponding values were approximately 80% and 75%.

Regarding this clonotype: The clone's antigen remains unknown. The record has no base qualities; no much larger clone is one base away.

For repertoire sequencing, TCR beta CDR3 regions were amplified from RNA transcripts. A first-round RT-PCR used HTBI primers with the Qiagen OneStep RT-PCR kit, followed by a second-round multiplex PCR, size selection and purification. Libraries were sequenced paired-end with 100 bp reads on an Illumina HiSeq2000. From the authors' description of their analysis: Reads were processed with SOAPnuke, discarding reads with adapters, uncalled bases, mean Phred below 15, or no exact constant-primer or identifier match. COPE v1.2.5 was used to merge high-quality paired reads. Unique nucleotide sequences were defined as clonotypes and aligned to IMGT TRB V, D and J references using MiTCR v1.1. The analysis was limited to V-J combinations with a frequency above 0.0001, which together covered approximately 99% of repertoires. A TCR clonal expansion and chaos score per V-J combination was defined as the ratio of F50 clonal expansion to chaos observed in the TCRdist matrix. Features were reduced by Welch's t-statistics and random forest to around 13 V-J combinations, which fed a naive Bayes classifier. The similarity between thyroid and blood repertoires was quantified using the Morisita-Horn index. TCRdb trimmed the raw reads at Q25, called clones with MiXCR and kept productive beta chains. Every entry covers one CDR3 protein and lists the most common genes and DNA from its rows. It is TCRdb's table, rather than the study itself, that gives the V and J calls and clone size. The sample table records 350,000 to 450,000 distinct CDR3 sequences; roughly 21% of these occur just once. The biggest ten clones account for 2.5% to 3% of the sample.

For CDR1 and CDR2, the germline V gene lists MNHEY and SVGEGT. Counted from cysteine to phenylalanine, this CDR3 has 17 amino acids. The CDR3 DNA has 51 bases and is translated from base 1. At the junction V is shortened by 8 bases and J by 5 bases, with 27 bases in between. Hyperthyroidism was defined as stable when no progression to ophthalmopathy occurred within 18 months of follow-up. Hyperthyroidism patients were newly diagnosed, with disease duration under 2 months, and aged 18 to 65 years. Patients were excluded if they had other autoimmune diseases, uncontrolled infections, pregnancy or lactation. Diagnosis was based on clinical symptoms, serum thyroxine, TRAb, thyroid ultrasound and orbital computed tomography. Ficoll-Paque density gradient centrifugation was used to isolate PBMCs from 10 ml of fresh peripheral blood. Total RNA was extracted using Trizol reagent, and RNA quality was checked on an Agilent 2100 Bioanalyzer.

Sequencing was performed on peripheral blood. The source of this sequence is a young woman with stable Graves' hyperthyroidism. Donor details come from another sample of the same person, matched by shared clones. Recombination joined TRBV6-2 or TRBV6-3 with TRBJ1-1, with no confidently assigned D gene. The nucleotide sequence is given as TGTGCCAGCCGCCCTTACATCCGAGTAGGGAGGAGGACTGAAGCTTTCTTT. Translated, this gives CASRPYIRVGRRTEAFF.